The 26 T cell receptor beta chains given below trace back to one sample, sequenced in a study of shared clonotypes between healthy human individuals. Sequencing was performed with immunoSEQ multiplex PCR; in TCRdb, only in-frame clones are kept and a portion is missing. The data contain some 1 million clones, approximately 72% of them seen just once; the ten biggest clones take up about 1.5%. The specimen sequenced was memory CD4+ T cells sorted from blood. The subset denotes: CD45RA-negative fraction. These receptors all come from a man between 18 and 35 years old in good health.

This CDR3 reads CASSLGTGSSYNSPLHF. Here the CDR3 DNA reads TGTGCCAGCAGCTTAGGGACGGGGAGTTCCTATAATTCACCCCTCCACTTT. V is TRBV7-2 and J is TRBJ1-6; D unresolved. Looked up from germline, CDR1 is SGHTA and CDR2 is FQGNSA. The CDR3 contains 17 residues. V lost 1 base to trimming and J lost 1 base, with 11 bases between them. The full variable domain, its missing parts supplied by reference TRBV7-2 and TRBJ1-6, is GAGVSQSPSNKVTEKGKDVELRCDPISGHTALYWYRQSLGQGLEFLIYFQGNSAPDKSGLPSDRFSAERTGGSVSTLTIQRTQQEDSAVYLCASSLGTGSSYNSPLHFGNGTRLTVT.

This clone was observed once. The V gene is TRBV10-3, the J gene TRBJ2-7; D might be TRBD2 (5 bases). Germline-derived CDR1 and CDR2 are ENHRY and SYGVKD. Trimming shortened V by 10 bases and J by 1 base, and 17 bases separated the two germline ends. This CDR3 contains 14 residues. The CDR3 here is CASSAGPQSYEQYF. In DNA form, the CDR3 reads TGTGCCAGTTCGGCGGGCCCACAATCCTACGAGCAGTACTTC.

This clone was observed a single time. The chain has TRBV4-2 and TRBJ2-3; 12 nucleotides line up with TRBD2. Germline CDR1 LGHNA, CDR2 YNFKEQ. The CDR3 has 18 amino acids. Trimming removed 0 bases from V and 4 bases from J; junction bases left unmatched: 8. Here the CDR3 reads CASSQDLTSGRIADTQYF. DNA of the CDR3: TGTGCCAGCAGCCAAGATCTGACTAGCGGGAGAATCGCAGATACGCAGTATTTT.

The V and J genes are TRBV5-1 and TRBJ2-7; TRBD1 matches at 11 bases. V gave up 4 bases and J gave up 2 bases; unmatched junction bases: 5. Germline V gives CDR1 SGHRS, CDR2 YFSETQ. The CDR3 consists of 15 residues. CDR3 in DNA: TGCGCCAGCAGCCGCCAGGGACAGGGGGCCTACGAGCAGTACTTC. It specifies CASSRQGQGAYEQYF.

The chain combines TRBV7-9 with TRBJ1-4; 10 bases align to TRBD1. Germline CDR1 is SEHNR and CDR2 is FQNEAQ (reference sequence). The CDR3 has 17 amino acids. J was trimmed by 4 bases and V by 5 bases; bases with no gene match: 10. The CDR3 nucleotides are TGTGCCAGCAGCCAGACAGGGGGCGAATTTGGTAATGAAAAACTGTTTTTT. Its protein is CASSQTGGEFGNEKLFF.

V usage is TRBV7-9 and J usage is TRBJ1-4; D unresolved. The CDR3 has 13 amino acids. Per germline, CDR1 SEHNR and CDR2 FQNEAQ (reference sequence). The germline V and J ends were trimmed by 1 base and 8 bases, with 8 bases remaining between them. This chain's CDR3 is CASSLGAREKLFF. CDR3 coding DNA: TGTGCCAGCAGCTTAGGCGCAAGGGAAAAACTGTTTTTT.

The CDR3 coding sequence is TGTGCCAGCAGTTTGACAGTTTCGGGCTATGGCTACACCTTC. This encodes CASSLTVSGYGYTF. The rearrangement links TRBV2 to TRBJ1-2; a weak D match, TRBD1 (5 bases). This CDR3 region has 14 residues. Germline lookup yields CDR1 SNHLY and CDR2 FYNNEI. V was shortened by 5 bases and J by 4 bases, with 14 bases between the two germline ends.

The gene calls are TRBV6-5 and TRBJ2-1; D is ambiguous. Germline lookup yields CDR1 MNHEY and CDR2 SVGAGI. CDR3 size: 13 residues. V dropped 6 bases and J dropped 0 bases, with 6 bases sitting between them. The CDR3 here is CASRGNSYNEQFF. For the CDR3, the DNA is TGTGCCAGCAGAGGTAACTCCTACAATGAGCAGTTCTTC.

The DNA for the CDR3 is TGTGCCAGCAGCCCGGGGGGACAGGGGAATGAAAAACTGTTTTTT. The encoded protein is CASSPGGQGNEKLFF. The chain uses TRBV7-9 and TRBJ1-4; 10 nucleotides line up with TRBD1. Trimming at V came to 5 bases and at J to 5 bases, leaving 5 bases not matched to a gene. The CDR3 consists of 15 residues. CDR1 and CDR2 (germline): SEHNR, FQNEAQ (reference sequence).

This chain uses TRBV6-5 with TRBJ2-3; 11 positions agree with TRBD2. V trimming: 4 bases; J trimming: 2 bases; junction bases outside the gene matches: 2. The CDR3 sequence is 15 residues long. The germline V gene has CDR1 MNHEY and CDR2 SVGAGI. The CDR3 spells CASSFSGGDTDTQYF. The CDR3 nucleotides are TGTGCCAGCAGTTTTAGCGGGGGGGACACAGATACGCAGTATTTT.

J is TRBJ1-2 and V is TRBV2; no clear D gene. This CDR3 region has 13 residues. In germline, CDR1 is SNHLY, CDR2 FYNNEI. With 3 bases removed from V and 8 bases from J, the gap between germline ends came to 13 bases. Here the CDR3 reads CASSDAIRQGYTF. The CDR3 DNA sequence: TGTGCCAGCAGTGACGCCATCCGGCAGGGCTACACCTTC.

The chain uses TRBV15 and TRBJ2-3; D could derive from TRBD1 or TRBD2 (7 bases each). Trimming removed 5 bases from V and 6 bases from J, with 18 bases in between. Germline V gene sequence: CDR1 LNHNV, CDR2 YYDKDF (reference sequence). The CDR3 loop spans 15 amino acids. In nucleotides, the CDR3 is TGTGCCACCAGCCCCACGCAGGGGGGGAGGGATACGCAGTATTTT. Translation gives CATSPTQGGRDTQYF.

In the case of this clone: Other DNA sequences in this sample translate to the same CDR3. The chain has TRBV10-2 and TRBJ2-7; D not resolved. In germline, CDR1 is WSHSY, CDR2 SAAADI. Deletions cut 3 bases from V and 3 bases from J, with 3 bases between. The CDR3 has 11 residues. CDR3 amino acids: CASSESYEQYF. The CDR3 nucleotides read TGCGCCAGCAGTGAAAGCTACGAGCAGTACTTC.

This chain links TRBV5-1 with TRBJ2-7; TRBD1 matches 7 bases. Germline V gene lookup returns CDR1 SGHRS and CDR2 YFSETQ. Trimming took 0 bases from V and 2 from J; bases not matched to a gene: 5. This CDR3 comprises 15 residues. In nucleotides, the CDR3 is TGCGCCAGCAGCTTGGGGGACAGAGAAGCCTACGAGCAGTACTTC. Its translation: CASSLGDREAYEQYF.

The rearrangement uses TRBV18 and TRBJ2-1; D uncertain. The CDR3 spans 14 residues. Trimming removed 0 bases from V and 7 bases from J, with 10 bases in between. Germline loops: CDR1 KGHSH, CDR2 LQKENI. The CDR3 region has the DNA TGTGCCAGCTCACCACCGGGGTTGACTAATGAGCAGTTCTTC. It translates to CASSPPGLTNEQFF.

The chain links TRBV11-2 to TRBJ2-7; D gene unclear. Germline V lookup: CDR1 SGHAT, CDR2 FQNNGV. Trimming stripped 0 bases from V and 3 bases from J, with 18 bases between. The CDR3 covers 17 residues. CDR3 DNA sequence: TGTGCCAGCAGCTTAGATCGGCCGGCCCTGATGAGCTACGAGCAGTACTTC. This codes for CASSLDRPALMSYEQYF.

The rearrangement joins TRBV5-6 to TRBJ1-2; tentative D call: TRBD1 (5 bases). The CDR3 spans 11 residues. With 4 bases removed from V and 8 bases from J, the gap between germline ends came to 9 bases. Germline lookup yields CDR1 SGHDT and CDR2 YYEEEE. CDR3 in amino acids: CASSHRHGYTF. The CDR3 nucleotides are TGTGCCAGCAGCCACAGGCACGGCTACACCTTC.

The chain is built from TRBV10-3 and TRBJ2-7; 9 nucleotides agree with TRBD1. The CDR3 is made up of 14 amino acids. The ends lost 5 bases at V and 5 bases at J; junction bases unmatched: 7. The germline V gene encodes CDR1 ENHRY and CDR2 SYGVKD. CDR3 sequence reads: CAISPGQGSDEQYF. CDR3 DNA sequence: TGTGCCATCAGTCCAGGACAGGGGTCCGACGAGCAGTACTTC.

CDR3 DNA sequence: TGTGCCAGCAGAGCACAGGGGCGGGAGACCCAGTACTTC. Protein product: CASRAQGRETQYF. The rearrangement joins TRBV2 to TRBJ2-5; 7 bases align to TRBD1. Per the germline V gene, CDR1 is SNHLY and CDR2 is FYNNEI. This CDR3 is built from 13 residues. V shed 6 bases and J 5 bases; nucleotides not matched to a gene: 6. The complete variable domain, with remaining parts taken from reference TRBV2 and TRBJ2-5, reads EPEVTQTPSHQVTQMGQEVILRCVPISNHLYFYWYRQILGQKVEFLVSFYNNEISEKSEIFDDQFSVERPDGSNFTLKIRSTKLEDSAMYFCASRAQGRETQYFGPGTRLLVL.

Remarks on this clone: A much larger clone lies one base from this, so it may be a read error. The V and J genes are TRBV6-1 and TRBJ1-2; D is unclear. The germline CDR1 and CDR2 sequences are MNHNS and SASEGT. The CDR3 spans 12 residues. Trimming cost V 3 bases and J 0 bases, with 2 bases left between them. The CDR3 loop reads CASSETNYGYTF. CDR3 nucleotides: TGTGCCAGCAGTGAGACTAACTATGGCTACACCTTC.

The rearrangement links TRBV6-5 to TRBJ1-2; 8 bases fit TRBD1. CDR3 size: 13 residues. The germline CDR1 and CDR2 sequences are MNHEY and SVGAGI. V trimming: 6 bases; J trimming: 4 bases; junction bases outside the gene matches: 4. CDR3 region: CASREQGVYGYTF. In DNA form, the CDR3 reads TGTGCCAGCAGGGAACAGGGGGTCTATGGCTACACCTTC.

This clone was seen a single time. The chain links TRBV4-2 to TRBJ1-1; D is uncertain. The CDR3 has 12 amino acids. Germline V lookup: CDR1 LGHNA, CDR2 YNFKEQ. V was shortened by 3 bases and J by 5 bases, with 7 bases between the two germline ends. CDR3 coding DNA: TGTGCCAGCAGCCACGAGGGAACTGAAGCTTTCTTT. Amino acids: CASSHEGTEAFF.

This chain connects TRBV11-1 to TRBJ2-7, with TRBD1 identical over 8 bases. The trim removed 4 bases at V and 7 bases at J, leaving 9 bases unmatched. Germline-derived CDR1 and CDR2 are SGHAT and FQDESV (reference sequence). The CDR3 loop spans 14 amino acids. The CDR3 DNA reads TGTGCCAGCAGCTCACGGGACAGGACCTTGGAGCAGTACTTC. Translating gives CASSSRDRTLEQYF.

The chain carries TRBV5-1 and TRBJ2-5; no definite D call. With 0 bases removed from V and 0 bases from J, the gap between germline ends came to 9 bases. This CDR3 spans 15 amino acids. The germline V gene has CDR1 SGHRS and CDR2 YFSETQ. The CDR3 sequence is CASSLVGQNQETQYF. In nucleotides, the CDR3 is TGCGCCAGCAGCTTGGTGGGCCAAAACCAAGAGACCCAGTACTTC.

The chain uses TRBV6-1 and TRBJ2-3; TRBD2 matches 10 bases. CDR1 is MNHNS, CDR2 SASEGT, per germline. CDR3 length: 15 residues. V shed 4 bases and J 3 bases; nucleotides not matched to a gene: 4. CDR3 nucleotides: TGTGCCAGCAGTGCGGGACTAGCGAGGACAGATACGCAGTATTTT. This codes for CASSAGLARTDTQYF.

As concerns this clone: The same CDR3 also results from other DNA sequences found in this sample. The rearrangement links TRBV9 to TRBJ2-3; D unresolved. The germline CDR1 and CDR2 sequences are SGDLS and YYNGEE. Trimming cost V 0 bases and J 0 bases, with 8 bases left between them. The CDR3 spans 15 residues. The CDR3 here is CASSVGGASTDTQYF. For the CDR3, the DNA is TGTGCCAGCAGCGTAGGCGGCGCTAGCACAGATACGCAGTATTTT. Full variable domain (remainder filled in from reference TRBV9 and TRBJ2-3): DSGVTQTPKHLITATGQRVTLRCSPRSGDLSVYWYQQSLDQGLQFLIQYYNGEERAKGNILERFSAQQFPDLHSELNLSSLELGDSALYFCASSVGGASTDTQYFGPGTRLTVL.